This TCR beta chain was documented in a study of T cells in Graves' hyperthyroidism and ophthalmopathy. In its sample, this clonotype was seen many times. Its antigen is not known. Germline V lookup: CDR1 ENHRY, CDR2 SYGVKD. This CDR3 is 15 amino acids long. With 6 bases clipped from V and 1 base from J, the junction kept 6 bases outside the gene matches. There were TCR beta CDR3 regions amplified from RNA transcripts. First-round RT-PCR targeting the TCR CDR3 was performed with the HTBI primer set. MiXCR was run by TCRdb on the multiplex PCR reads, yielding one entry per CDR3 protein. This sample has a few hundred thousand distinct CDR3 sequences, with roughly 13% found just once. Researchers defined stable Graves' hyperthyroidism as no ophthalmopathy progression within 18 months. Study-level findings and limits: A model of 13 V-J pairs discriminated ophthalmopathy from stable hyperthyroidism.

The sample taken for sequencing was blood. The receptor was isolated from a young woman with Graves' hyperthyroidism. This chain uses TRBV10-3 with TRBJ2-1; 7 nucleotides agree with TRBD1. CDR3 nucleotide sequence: TGTGCCATCAGAGACTCGGACAGGTCCTACAATGAGCAGTTCTTC. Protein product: CAIRDSDRSYNEQFF.